The sequence of this TCR beta chain was determined in a study of cytomegalovirus exposure and HLA in healthy donors. Clones were sequenced by immunoSEQ multiplex PCR, and TCRdb holds only the in-frame ones, with some missing. The repertoire holds tens of thousands of clones, with under 95% as singletons. V was shortened by 0 bases and J by 16 bases, with 23 bases between the two germline ends. In germline, CDR1 is SGHRS, CDR2 YFSETQ. The CDR3 runs 15 residues. On this clone: The antigen is not known.

The study's findings and limits: A later analysis found first-cohort TCR clusters tended to co-occur in the 90 to 150 validation repertoires.

V usage is TRBV5-1 and J usage is TRBJ1-3; maybe TRBD1 (5 bases). Input material: PBMCs. This receptor was taken from a man aged 25 to 40 in good health and CMV-seronegative. CDR3 nucleotides: TGCGCCAGCAGCTTGGCCAGGGCGTCGACCGAGTTCTTGTATTTT. It yields the protein CASSLARASTEFLYF.